Below, 7 T cell receptor beta chains from the same sample are listed, as sequenced in a study of blood T cell repertoires in COVID-19. Profiled with immunoSEQ multiplex PCR; TCRdb holds only in-frame clones, not every one. Of 100,000 to 150,000 clones in the sample, around 87% are singletons; the top ten hold just under 30%. Sequencing was performed on peripheral blood. All receptors derive from a woman aged 70-85 years with acute or convalescent COVID-19.

V and J are TRBV6-5 and TRBJ1-2, with D possibly being TRBD1 (6 bases). Per germline, CDR1 MNHEY and CDR2 SVGAGI. There are 14 residues in the CDR3. Trimming pared 5 bases from V and 4 bases from J, leaving 14 bases between. The CDR3 region has the DNA TGTGCCAGCAGTCAAACAGGGCCAATCTATGGCTACACCTTC. Residues: CASSQTGPIYGYTF.

The genes are TRBV4-2 and TRBJ1-2, with 7 bases fitting TRBD1. The CDR3 runs to 16 residues. Trimming at V came to 5 bases and at J to 5 bases, leaving 14 bases not matched to a gene. Germline V CDR1 and CDR2: LGHNA, YNFKEQ. The CDR3 nucleotides are TGTGCCAGCAGCAAACCCGGGACAGATACGGTTTATGGCTACACCTTC. Encoded protein: CASSKPGTDTVYGYTF.

J is TRBJ2-1 and V is TRBV6-5, with TRBD2 matching 11 bases. The CDR3 totals 14 residues. Germline-derived CDR1 and CDR2 are MNHEY and SVGAGI. V gave up 6 bases and J gave up 7 bases; unmatched junction bases: 5. The DNA for the CDR3 is TGTGCCAGCAGAGGGGGACTAGCGGAAAATGAGCAGTTCTTC. Protein: CASRGGLAENEQFF.

The table lists this clone with a few counts. This CDR3 is also generated by other DNA sequences in the sample. V is TRBV30 and J is TRBJ1-5; unclear D gene. The germline V gene has CDR1 GTSNPN and CDR2 SVGIG (reference sequence). The V end lost 0 bases, the J end lost 0 bases, and 3 bases lay between the germline ends. The CDR3 covers 13 residues. The CDR3 bases are TGTGCCTGGAGTGTACATAGCAATCAGCCCCAGCATTTT. It specifies CAWSVHSNQPQHF. The full variable domain, its missing parts supplied by reference TRBV30 and TRBJ1-5, is SQTIHQWPATLVQPVGSPLSLECTVEGTSNPNLYWYRQAAGRGLQLLFYSVGIGQISSEVPQNLSASRPQDRQFILSSKKLLLSDSGFYLCAWSVHSNQPQHFGDGTRLSIL.

The gene calls are TRBV3-1 (or the pseudogene TRBV3-2) and TRBJ2-7, with 7 nucleotides matching TRBD2. CDR1 and CDR2 from the germline V gene are LGHDT and YNNKEL (reference sequence). The V segment lost 0 bases and the J segment 0 bases; nucleotides outside the gene matches: 5. This CDR3 contains 16 residues. CDR3 region: CASSQDPSGSSYEQYF. Here the CDR3 DNA reads TGTGCCAGCAGCCAAGATCCTAGCGGTAGCTCCTACGAGCAGTACTTC.

The chain recombines TRBV18 with TRBJ2-5; tentatively, D is TRBD2 (6 bases). Trimming removed 2 bases at V and 2 bases at J, with 9 bases between. This CDR3 region has 14 residues. The germline CDR1 and CDR2 sequences are KGHSH and LQKENI. The CDR3 sequence: CASSPGAGQETQYF. CDR3 nucleotide sequence: TGTGCCAGCTCACCAGGGGCGGGGCAAGAGACCCAGTACTTC.

In this sample, this clone turned up once. The chain is built from TRBV5-4 and TRBJ2-1; the match to TRBD1 covers 8 bases. Germline lookup yields CDR1 SGHNT and CDR2 YYREEE (reference sequence). V gave up 5 bases and J gave up 8 bases; unmatched junction bases: 15. The CDR3 consists of 16 residues. The CDR3 spells CASRSGGRGLSYEQFF. As DNA, the CDR3 is TGTGCCAGCAGGTCCGGCGGCAGGGGGCTATCATATGAGCAGTTCTTC.